A selection of T cell receptor beta chains follows, all from one sample in a study of blood T cell repertoires in COVID-19. The table came from immunoSEQ multiplex PCR; TCRdb's copy has only in-frame clones and leaves some out. The repertoire includes around 120,000 clones, almost 80% of them detected once, and approximately 25% sits in the top ten. Sequenced material: peripheral blood. The receptors here all came from a human donor in a cohort sampled during active COVID-19. CDR3s include the opening cysteine and the closing phenylalanine or tryptophan. The order of the fields is CDR3 protein, CDR3 DNA, V gene, D gene, J gene, clone size. A D gene is named only where the DNA matches it firmly. A row's size may be missing; if present it is once, few, many or a size class.

cdr3_aa: CASSTTGTNGELFF; cdr3_nt: TGTGCCAGCAGCACGACAGGGACCAACGGGGAGCTGTTTTTT; v_call: TRBV9; d_call: TRBD1; j_call: TRBJ2-2; clone_size: -
cdr3_aa: CASSLSDSYEQYF; cdr3_nt: TGTGCCAGCAGTTTATCGGACAGCTACGAGCAGTACTTC; v_call: TRBV28; d_call: -; j_call: TRBJ2-7; clone_size: -
cdr3_aa: CASSPGQLGETQYF; cdr3_nt: TGTGCCAGCTCACCAGGACAGTTGGGGGAGACCCAGTACTTC; v_call: TRBV18; d_call: -; j_call: TRBJ2-5; clone_size: -
cdr3_aa: CASSYFMGQGDLNTGELFF; cdr3_nt: TGTGCCAGCAGTTACTTCATGGGACAGGGGGACCTTAACACCGGGGAGCTGTTTTTT; v_call: TRBV6-2/TRBV6-3; d_call: TRBD1; j_call: TRBJ2-2; clone_size: -
cdr3_aa: CASRRGRHMNTEAFF; cdr3_nt: TGTGCCAGCCGGAGGGGCAGACACATGAACACTGAAGCTTTCTTT; v_call: TRBV18; d_call: -; j_call: TRBJ1-1; clone_size: many
cdr3_aa: CATSSPRSGSRTEAFF; cdr3_nt: TGTGCCACCAGCAGCCCCAGGTCGGGGTCGAGAACTGAAGCTTTCTTT; v_call: TRBV15; d_call: -; j_call: TRBJ1-1; clone_size: -
cdr3_aa: CASSILGSKYEQFF; cdr3_nt: TGTGCCAGTAGTATCTTGGGCAGTAAATATGAGCAGTTCTTC; v_call: TRBV19; d_call: -; j_call: TRBJ2-1; clone_size: -
cdr3_aa: CASSIRGNQRGTQHF; cdr3_nt: TGTGCCAGTAGTATAAGAGGAAACCAAAGGGGAACCCAGCATTTT; v_call: TRBV19; d_call: -; j_call: TRBJ1-5; clone_size: -
cdr3_aa: CASSQTLAGGETQYF; cdr3_nt: TGCGCCAGCAGCCAAACCTTAGCGGGGGGAGAGACCCAGTACTTC; v_call: TRBV4-3; d_call: TRBD2; j_call: TRBJ2-5; clone_size: -
cdr3_aa: CASSVAGSGANVLTF; cdr3_nt: TGTGCCAGCAGCGTAGCAGGGTCTGGGGCCAACGTCCTGACTTTC; v_call: TRBV9; d_call: -; j_call: TRBJ2-6; clone_size: -
cdr3_aa: CASSLRLADYNEQFF; cdr3_nt: TGTGCCAGCAGCCTCAGACTAGCGGACTACAATGAGCAGTTCTTC; v_call: TRBV4-2; d_call: TRBD2; j_call: TRBJ2-1; clone_size: -
cdr3_aa: CASSQGPGSGNTIYF; cdr3_nt: TGTGCCAGCAGCCAAGGACCGGGCTCTGGAAACACCATATATTTT; v_call: TRBV3-1/TRBV3-2; d_call: -; j_call: TRBJ1-3; clone_size: -
cdr3_aa: CASKQDNYEQYF; cdr3_nt: TGTGCCAGCAAACAGGACAACTACGAGCAGTACTTC; v_call: TRBV2; d_call: -; j_call: TRBJ2-7; clone_size: few
cdr3_aa: CASSEPLGRAGYTF; cdr3_nt: TGTGCCAGCAGTGAACCCCTGGGGAGGGCTGGCTACACCTTC; v_call: TRBV6-1; d_call: -; j_call: TRBJ1-2; clone_size: -
cdr3_aa: CSVESRMNTEAFF; cdr3_nt: TGCAGCGTTGAAAGCCGCATGAACACTGAAGCTTTCTTT; v_call: TRBV29-1; d_call: -; j_call: TRBJ1-1; clone_size: once
cdr3_aa: CASSTGQGNEKLFF; cdr3_nt: TGTGCCAGCAGTACCGGACAGGGGAATGAAAAACTGTTTTTT; v_call: TRBV6-2/TRBV6-3; d_call: TRBD1; j_call: TRBJ1-4; clone_size: -
cdr3_aa: CASSSQDRVDGYTF; cdr3_nt: TGTGCCAGCAGTTCACAGGACAGGGTTGATGGCTACACCTTC; v_call: TRBV28; d_call: TRBD1; j_call: TRBJ1-2; clone_size: -
cdr3_aa: CASSLWTGNYNEQFF; cdr3_nt: TGTGCCAGCAGTTTATGGACAGGGAATTACAATGAGCAGTTCTTC; v_call: TRBV28; d_call: TRBD1; j_call: TRBJ2-1; clone_size: -
cdr3_aa: CAWSRENSPLHF; cdr3_nt: TGTGCCTGGAGCCGCGAAAATTCACCCCTCCACTTT; v_call: TRBV30; d_call: -; j_call: TRBJ1-6; clone_size: -
cdr3_aa: CASTPVGADEAFF; cdr3_nt: TGTGCCAGTACTCCGGTGGGGGCGGATGAAGCTTTCTTT; v_call: TRBV19; d_call: -; j_call: TRBJ1-1; clone_size: -
cdr3_aa: CAISSGTSGYNEQFF; cdr3_nt: TGTGCCATCAGCTCCGGGACTAGCGGCTACAATGAGCAGTTCTTC; v_call: TRBV10-3; d_call: TRBD2; j_call: TRBJ2-1; clone_size: -
cdr3_aa: CASSSNQETQYF; cdr3_nt: TGTGCCAGCAGCTCCAATCAAGAGACCCAGTACTTC; v_call: TRBV5-6; d_call: -; j_call: TRBJ2-5; clone_size: few
cdr3_aa: CASSYRRSFLAVAYGYTF; cdr3_nt: TGTGCCAGCAGTTACCGCCGGTCGTTTCTGGCGGTTGCTTATGGCTACACCTTC; v_call: TRBV6-2/TRBV6-3; d_call: -; j_call: TRBJ1-2; clone_size: few
cdr3_aa: CASSPRDRGRTMNTEAFF; cdr3_nt: TGTGCCAGCAGTCCCCGGGACAGGGGGCGGACGATGAACACTGAAGCTTTCTTT; v_call: TRBV6-6; d_call: TRBD1; j_call: TRBJ1-1; clone_size: -
cdr3_aa: CSADQAYEQYF; cdr3_nt: TGCAGTGCCGATCAGGCCTACGAGCAGTACTTC; v_call: TRBV20-1; d_call: -; j_call: TRBJ2-7; clone_size: -
cdr3_aa: CASSYPGLGFSPPYGYTF; cdr3_nt: TGTGCCAGCAGTTATCCGGGACTAGGCTTTTCCCCACCTTATGGCTACACCTTC; v_call: TRBV5-4; d_call: -; j_call: TRBJ1-2; clone_size: -
cdr3_aa: CASSLNGLQNTGELFF; cdr3_nt: TGTGCCAGCAGCCTAAACGGTCTTCAGAACACCGGGGAGCTGTTTTTT; v_call: TRBV7-3; d_call: -; j_call: TRBJ2-2; clone_size: -
cdr3_aa: CASRTSVSTDTQYF; cdr3_nt: TGTGCCAGCAGGACTAGCGTTAGCACAGATACGCAGTATTTT; v_call: TRBV27; d_call: TRBD2; j_call: TRBJ2-3; clone_size: -
cdr3_aa: CASSPGGSQETQYF; cdr3_nt: TGTGCCAGCAGCCCCGGGGGGTCCCAAGAGACCCAGTACTTC; v_call: TRBV9; d_call: TRBD2; j_call: TRBJ2-5; clone_size: -
cdr3_aa: CASGAAGGRLVGELFF; cdr3_nt: TGTGCCAGTGGCGCGGCGGGGGGGCGGTTGGTCGGGGAGCTGTTTTTT; v_call: TRBV19; d_call: TRBD2; j_call: TRBJ2-2; clone_size: -
cdr3_aa: CATSRDRTGVNEKLFF; cdr3_nt: TGTGCCACCAGCAGAGATCGCACAGGAGTTAATGAAAAACTGTTTTTT; v_call: TRBV15; d_call: -; j_call: TRBJ1-4; clone_size: once
cdr3_aa: CASSTSVLGANVLTF; cdr3_nt: TGTGCCAGCAGTACAAGCGTACTAGGGGCCAACGTCCTGACTTTC; v_call: TRBV6-2/TRBV6-3; d_call: -; j_call: TRBJ2-6; clone_size: -
cdr3_aa: CASSLGQGTNEKLFF; cdr3_nt: TGTGCCAGCAGCTTGGGACAGGGAACTAATGAAAAACTGTTTTTT; v_call: TRBV5-4; d_call: TRBD1; j_call: TRBJ1-4; clone_size: -
cdr3_aa: CASRLGQNYGYTF; cdr3_nt: TGTGCCAGCAGACTGGGACAGAACTATGGCTACACCTTC; v_call: TRBV14; d_call: TRBD1; j_call: TRBJ1-2; clone_size: -
cdr3_aa: CASLGTGGQTQYF; cdr3_nt: TGCGCCAGCTTGGGGACAGGGGGCCAGACCCAGTACTTC; v_call: TRBV5-1; d_call: TRBD1; j_call: TRBJ2-5; clone_size: -
cdr3_aa: CASSLYLAGGVDEQFF; cdr3_nt: TGTGCCAGCAGCTTGTACCTAGCGGGAGGGGTGGATGAGCAGTTCTTC; v_call: TRBV5-8; d_call: TRBD2; j_call: TRBJ2-1; clone_size: -
cdr3_aa: CASRPQGLVGKLFF; cdr3_nt: TGTGCCAGCAGGCCACAGGGCCTGGTGGGAAAACTGTTTTTT; v_call: TRBV6-5; d_call: -; j_call: TRBJ1-4; clone_size: -
cdr3_aa: CASSGGVTGSYGYTF; cdr3_nt: TGTGCCAGCAGCGGGGGGGTTACAGGGTCCTATGGCTACACCTTC; v_call: TRBV7-2; d_call: -; j_call: TRBJ1-2; clone_size: -
cdr3_aa: CASRLEHSGRSTETQYF; cdr3_nt: TGTGCAAGTCGCTTGGAACATAGCGGGAGATCCACGGAGACCCAGTACTTC; v_call: TRBV12-2; d_call: -; j_call: TRBJ2-5; clone_size: few
cdr3_aa: CASSFSYRGAYEQYF; cdr3_nt: TGTGCCAGCAGCTTCAGTTACCGGGGGGCTTACGAGCAGTACTTC; v_call: TRBV11-2; d_call: -; j_call: TRBJ2-7; clone_size: -
cdr3_aa: CAWADSRNQPQHF; cdr3_nt: TGTGCCTGGGCTGACAGTAGGAATCAGCCCCAGCATTTT; v_call: TRBV30; d_call: -; j_call: TRBJ1-5; clone_size: -
cdr3_aa: CASSSQAETQYF; cdr3_nt: TGTGCCAGCAGCTCCCAAGCAGAGACCCAGTACTTC; v_call: TRBV28; d_call: -; j_call: TRBJ2-5; clone_size: -
cdr3_aa: CASSKRDRFYEQYF; cdr3_nt: TGTGCCAGCAGTAAACGGGACAGGTTCTACGAGCAGTACTTC; v_call: TRBV6-2/TRBV6-3; d_call: TRBD1; j_call: TRBJ2-7; clone_size: -
cdr3_aa: CASSQGQNYGYTF; cdr3_nt: TGTGCCAGCAGCCAAGGACAGAACTATGGCTACACCTTC; v_call: TRBV4-2; d_call: -; j_call: TRBJ1-2; clone_size: -
cdr3_aa: CASSPRGSSYEQYF; cdr3_nt: TGTGCCAGCAGCCCGCGTGGTAGCAGCTACGAGCAGTACTTC; v_call: TRBV13; d_call: -; j_call: TRBJ2-7; clone_size: -
cdr3_aa: CASSFVLAGVPDTQYF; cdr3_nt: TGTGCCAGCAGCTTTGTTCTAGCGGGAGTACCAGATACGCAGTATTTT; v_call: TRBV12-1; d_call: -; j_call: TRBJ2-3; clone_size: -
cdr3_aa: CASSATGEPQHF; cdr3_nt: TGTGCCAGCAGCGCGACAGGGGAACCCCAGCATTTT; v_call: TRBV7-9; d_call: TRBD1; j_call: TRBJ1-5; clone_size: -
cdr3_aa: CASSPDRARNTIYF; cdr3_nt: TGTGCCAGCTCACCCGACAGGGCTAGAAACACCATATATTTT; v_call: TRBV18; d_call: TRBD1; j_call: TRBJ1-3; clone_size: -
cdr3_aa: CASSSLTAPRREQYF; cdr3_nt: TGTGCCAGCAGTTCCCTGACAGCGCCGAGACGCGAGCAGTACTTC; v_call: TRBV6-2/TRBV6-3; d_call: -; j_call: TRBJ2-7; clone_size: few
cdr3_aa: CASSPSTYFGEQYF; cdr3_nt: TGTGCCAGTAGTCCATCGACTTACTTTGGGGAGCAGTACTTC; v_call: TRBV19; d_call: -; j_call: TRBJ2-7; clone_size: few
cdr3_aa: CASSLSEQVGYTF; cdr3_nt: TGTGCCAGCAGCTTGAGTGAGCAAGTTGGCTACACCTTC; v_call: TRBV5-4; d_call: -; j_call: TRBJ1-2; clone_size: -
cdr3_aa: CASVTSGRTGEQFF; cdr3_nt: TGTGCCAGCGTAACTAGCGGGAGGACAGGTGAGCAGTTCTTC; v_call: TRBV7-9; d_call: TRBD2; j_call: TRBJ2-1; clone_size: -
cdr3_aa: CASSYNRGAKNIQYF; cdr3_nt: TGTGCCAGCAGTTACAACAGGGGAGCCAAAAACATTCAGTACTTC; v_call: TRBV6-5; d_call: TRBD1; j_call: TRBJ2-4; clone_size: -
cdr3_aa: CASARTGQPQHF; cdr3_nt: TGTGCCAGCGCCAGGACGGGGCAGCCCCAGCATTTT; v_call: TRBV2; d_call: -; j_call: TRBJ1-5; clone_size: once